A single sample is the source of the 20 T cell receptor beta chains below, sequenced in a study of blood T cell repertoires in COVID-19. The protocol was immunoSEQ multiplex PCR, while the TCRdb copy is restricted to in-frame clones and leaves out a portion. This sample carries approximately 260,000 clones, around 87% of them seen once, and the ten largest clones take 3.5% to 4%. Sequenced sample: peripheral blood. Source of these receptors: a young man with active or convalescent COVID-19.

The rearrangement links TRBV11-3 to TRBJ1-4; D not certain. Trimming took 8 bases from V and 8 from J, leaving 18 bases between them. CDR1 is SGHNT and CDR2 is YENEEA in the germline V gene. The CDR3 spans 14 residues. DNA for the CDR3: TGTGCCAGCTCCCGAGGAGGGTCGGGAGAAAAACTGTTTTTT. Amino acid sequence: CASSRGGSGEKLFF.

The rearrangement joins TRBV7-9 to TRBJ2-5, with D tentatively TRBD2 (5 bases). The CDR3 has 16 amino acids. Germline assignment: CDR1 SEHNR and CDR2 FQNEAQ (reference sequence). The V end was cut by 5 bases, the J end by 2 bases, with 18 bases between. The CDR3 loop reads CASSDAGRPQQETQYF. The CDR3 region has the DNA TGTGCCAGCAGCGACGCGGGTCGCCCGCAACAAGAGACCCAGTACTTC.

The rearrangement links TRBV27 to TRBJ2-7, with 7 bases lining up with TRBD1. The CDR3 covers 15 residues. Germline CDR1 MNHEY, CDR2 SMNVEV (reference sequence). V gave up 5 bases and J gave up 7 bases; unmatched junction bases: 14. The CDR3 nucleotides are TGTGCCAGCAGTATAACAGGGGAAGTCCGAGTTGAGCAGTACTTC. Protein sequence: CASSITGEVRVEQYF.

The chain combines TRBV7-3 with TRBJ1-1, with D possibly matching TRBD1 (6 bases). CDR1 is SGHTA and CDR2 is FQGTGA in the germline V gene. Trimming removed 5 bases at V and 2 bases at J, with 12 bases between. The CDR3 is 14 residues long. CDR3 sequence reads: CASSLTGRNTEAFF. The CDR3 DNA reads TGTGCCAGCAGCCTTACAGGGCGTAACACTGAAGCTTTCTTT.

The rearrangement uses TRBV4-2 and TRBJ2-1; 15 nucleotides line up with TRBD2. The CDR3 runs 16 residues. Germline CDR1 and CDR2: LGHNA and YNFKEQ. V gave up 4 bases and J gave up 10 bases; unmatched junction bases: 8. The CDR3 nucleotides are TGTGCCAGCAGCCCGGGACTAGCGGGAGGTCTAGGGGAGCAGTTCTTC. Amino acids: CASSPGLAGGLGEQFF.

There are a few counts of this clone. The J gene is TRBJ2-1, the V gene TRBV3-1 (or the pseudogene TRBV3-2), with 13 bases fitting TRBD2. V lost 1 base to trimming and J lost 3 bases; unmatched junction nucleotides: 6. The CDR3 is 18 amino acids. In germline, CDR1 is LGHDT, CDR2 YNNKEL (reference sequence). The chain's CDR3 is CASSQVRGTSGNYNEQFF. CDR3 DNA sequence: TGTGCCAGCAGCCAAGTTAGGGGGACTAGCGGGAACTACAATGAGCAGTTCTTC.

V and J are TRBV7-9 and TRBJ2-1, with D possibly matching TRBD1 (5 bases). The CDR3 covers 12 residues. V was clipped by 5 bases and J by 8 bases, with 10 bases between them. Germline V CDR1 and CDR2: SEHNR, FQNEAQ (reference sequence). The CDR3, as DNA: TGTGCCAGCAGCCACACAGGAGATGAGCAGTTCTTC. It codes for CASSHTGDEQFF.

To note about this clone: Other DNA sequences of this sample code for an identical CDR3. The rearrangement uses TRBV18 and TRBJ2-5, with D possibly being TRBD2 (5 bases). Germline loops: CDR1 KGHSH, CDR2 LQKENI. This CDR3 is 13 amino acids long. Trimming cost V 0 bases and J 5 bases, with 7 bases left between them. CDR3 in amino acids: CASSPPTGETQYF. In nucleotides, the CDR3 is TGTGCCAGCTCACCACCAACGGGGGAGACCCAGTACTTC.

V and J are TRBV5-5 and TRBJ2-7; D ambiguous. Germline CDR1 is SGHKS and CDR2 is YYEKEE (reference sequence). The CDR3 has 14 residues. V lost 5 bases and J lost 6, with 18 bases in between. The DNA for the CDR3 is TGTGCCAGCAGTCCGCCACCCCCAGGCGTCGAGCAGTACTTC. Translation: CASSPPPPGVEQYF.

The chain couples TRBV9 to TRBJ2-7; D is perhaps TRBD1 (6 bases). This CDR3 is 14 amino acids long. Looked up from germline, CDR1 is SGDLS and CDR2 is YYNGEE. Trimming stripped 2 bases from V and 6 bases from J, with 15 bases between. CDR3 sequence (DNA): TGTGCCAGCAGCGTTGTGTCAGGGGATAGCGAGCAGTACTTC. Its protein is CASSVVSGDSEQYF.

This rearrangement joins TRBV7-8 to TRBJ1-1; D gene unclear. This CDR3 is 16 amino acids long. Germline CDR1 is SGHVS and CDR2 is FQNEAQ. The V gene lost 5 bases and the J gene lost 1 base, with 17 bases spanning the gap. The CDR3 sequence is CASSPYRGFGNTEAFF. The CDR3 nucleotides read TGTGCCAGCAGCCCCTACAGAGGGTTTGGGAACACTGAAGCTTTCTTT.

About this clone: One end of the junction does not line up with germline, which may come from a read error. V and J are TRBV7-3 and TRBJ1-1; D is unclear. Germline CDR1 reads SGHTA; CDR2 reads FQGTGA. This CDR3 contains 14 residues. The chain's CDR3 is CASSLTAKESEAFF. CDR3 in DNA: TGTGCCAGCAGCTTAACCGCTAAGGAGTCTGAGGCTTTCTTT.

This chain connects TRBV6-5 to TRBJ1-2, with D uncertain. CDR1 and CDR2 (germline): MNHEY, SVGAGI. The CDR3 spans 13 residues. The V end was cut by 2 bases, the J end by 4 bases, with 8 bases between. Here the CDR3 reads CASSYGSFYGYTF. The CDR3 nucleotides read TGTGCCAGCAGTTACGGCAGTTTCTATGGCTACACCTTC.

This chain connects TRBV6-2 or TRBV6-3 to TRBJ1-2; D is unresolved. The ends were cut back, 4 bases at V and 5 bases at J, with 8 bases in the middle. CDR1 is MNHEY, CDR2 SVGEGT, per germline. The CDR3 sequence is 12 residues long. The CDR3 DNA sequence: TGTGCCAGCAGTTTCGACAATTATGGCTACACCTTC. Its protein is CASSFDNYGYTF.

The J gene is TRBJ1-6, the V gene TRBV5-1, with unresolved D. CDR3 length: 14 amino acids. The germline V gene has CDR1 SGHRS and CDR2 YFSETQ. V was cut by 0 bases and J by 8 bases, with 9 bases left in between. The CDR3 here is CASSLGWEDSPLHF. Here the CDR3 DNA reads TGCGCCAGCAGCTTGGGCTGGGAGGATTCACCCCTCCACTTT.

The rearrangement uses TRBV3-1 (or the pseudogene TRBV3-2) and TRBJ2-7, with D maybe TRBD2 (6 bases). The germline V gene encodes CDR1 LGHDT and CDR2 YNNKEL (reference sequence). The CDR3 is 15 residues long. V was pared by 3 bases and J by 2 bases, with 14 bases between. The DNA for the CDR3 is TGTGCCAGCAGCCATTTCGGGGGACGGACCTACGAGCAGTACTTC. Translation gives CASSHFGGRTYEQYF.

CDR3 DNA sequence: TGTGCCAGTAGTAGGAGACAGTCCTACAATGAGCAGTTCTTC. It codes for CASSRRQSYNEQFF. The chain couples TRBV19 to TRBJ2-1, with a weak D call TRBD1 (5 bases). This CDR3 region has 14 residues. Germline V CDR1 and CDR2: LNHDA, SQIVND (reference sequence). The ends were cut back, 4 bases at V and 1 base at J, with 8 bases in the middle.

The chain couples TRBV19 to TRBJ2-3; unclear D gene. Germline V lookup: CDR1 LNHDA, CDR2 SQIVND (reference sequence). Trimming removed 4 bases from V and 9 bases from J, with 14 bases in between. The CDR3 runs 13 residues. The CDR3 here is CASSTALGDTQYF. As DNA, the CDR3 is TGTGCCAGTAGTACAGCTCTTGGAGACACGCAGTATTTT.

The chain uses TRBV3-1 (or the pseudogene TRBV3-2) and TRBJ1-2, with 7 bases matching TRBD1. Germline assignment: CDR1 LGHDT and CDR2 YNNKEL (reference sequence). The trim removed 1 base at V and 4 bases at J, leaving 9 bases unmatched. The CDR3 spans 16 residues. The CDR3 protein is CASSQAGGASPYGYTF. The DNA of the CDR3 is TGTGCCAGCAGCCAAGCAGGGGGTGCTAGCCCCTATGGCTACACCTTC.

The chain has TRBV2 and TRBJ2-7; TRBD1 aligns across 7 bases. The V gene's germline CDR1 is SNHLY and CDR2 FYNNEI. The junction had 7 bases not matched to a gene; V was cut back by 2 bases and J by 0 bases. The CDR3 extends over 16 amino acids. In nucleotides, the CDR3 is TGTGCCAGCAGTGAAACCCGGGACAGTCGCTCCTACGAGCAGTACTTC. It codes for CASSETRDSRSYEQYF.